Listed here are 24 T cell receptor beta chains from one sample, sequenced in a study of OX40 agonist ivuxolimab in advanced cancers. The method was immunoSEQ multiplex PCR; TCRdb's version includes in-frame clones alone and lacks a portion of them. Here the sample spans just over 60,000 clones, 80% to 95% being singletons. Sequences were derived from CD4+ or CD8+ T cells sorted from blood, sampled in a trial of the OX40 agonist ivuxolimab. The receptors were gathered from an adult with an advanced solid tumor such as melanoma, head and neck, liver or kidney cancer.

DNA for the CDR3: TGTGCCAGCAAACCCCTGGGGAAGGCCTACGAGCAGTACTTC. It encodes CASKPLGKAYEQYF. The chain combines TRBV7-8 with TRBJ2-7; D ambiguous. The CDR3 is 14 residues long. CDR1 and CDR2 (germline): SGHVS, FQNEAQ. V was trimmed by 7 bases and J by 2 bases, leaving 15 bases between them.

The chain has TRBV28 and TRBJ2-1, with TRBD2 as a possible D gene (6 bases). CDR1 is MDHEN, CDR2 SYDVKM, per germline. Trimming stripped 3 bases from V and 6 bases from J, with 18 bases between. The CDR3 sequence is 16 residues long. The CDR3 is CASSFPRDFLGNEQFF. The CDR3 DNA sequence: TGTGCCAGCAGTTTCCCCAGGGACTTTCTCGGCAATGAGCAGTTCTTC.

The rearrangement joins TRBV27 to TRBJ1-4; the D is unclear. The CDR3 sequence is 13 residues long. Germline loops: CDR1 MNHEY, CDR2 SMNVEV (reference sequence). V gave up 5 bases and J gave up 13 bases, with 17 bases separating them. The CDR3 DNA follows: TGTGCCAGCAGTCCAACGACCCCCGGCGGACTGTTTTTT. Protein product: CASSPTTPGGLFF. Based on the CDR3 plus reference TRBV27 and TRBJ1-4, the full variable domain is EAQVTQNPRYLITVTGKKLTVTCSQNMNHEYMSWYRQDPGLGLRQIYYSMNVEVTDKGDVPEGYKVSRKEKRNFPLILESPSPNQTSLYFCASSPTTPGGLFFGSGTQLSVL.

The chain couples TRBV5-6 to TRBJ2-5, with 8 bases that match TRBD2. With 4 bases clipped from V and 2 bases from J, the junction kept 7 bases outside the gene matches. The length of the CDR3 is 15 residues. CDR1 SGHDT and CDR2 YYEEEE come from the germline V gene. The CDR3 DNA follows: TGTGCCAGCAGCCCCCGGGGGGGAGTTCAAGAGACCCAGTACTTC. Its protein product is CASSPRGGVQETQYF.

V is TRBV11-2 and J is TRBJ1-4; perhaps TRBD1 as D (5 bases). V was clipped by 5 bases and J by 6 bases, with 13 bases between them. The germline V gene has CDR1 SGHAT and CDR2 FQNNGV. The CDR3 runs to 14 residues. The CDR3 nucleotides read TGTGCCAGCAGCCCTCGGGGGGATGATGAAAAACTGTTTTTT. Translating gives CASSPRGDDEKLFF.

This clone was counted between two and nine times. The chain employs TRBV4-1 and TRBJ1-1, with a possible D match to TRBD1 (6 bases). The CDR3 totals 15 residues. Germline V lookup: CDR1 MGHRA, CDR2 YSYEKL. The V and J ends lost 0 bases and 4 bases respectively, with 12 bases between them. CDR3 in DNA: TGCGCCAGCAGCCAAGAACACAGGGAAGTCACTGAAGCTTTCTTT. It codes for CASSQEHREVTEAFF.

V and J are TRBV10-3 and TRBJ1-1; no clear D. This CDR3 is 19 amino acids long. Germline assignment: CDR1 ENHRY and CDR2 SYGVKD. Trimming took off 0 bases at V and 10 bases at J, with 30 bases between the two ends. The CDR3 protein is CAISESLVNSVSPRQSAFF. The CDR3 region has the DNA TGTGCCATCAGTGAGTCACTCGTAAATTCTGTGTCCCCCCGGCAATCAGCTTTCTTT.

This chain uses TRBV15 with TRBJ1-2; TRBD1 matches at 8 bases. V lost 5 bases and J lost 2; bases outside the gene matches: 4. CDR1 is LNHNV, CDR2 YYDKDF, per germline (reference sequence). The CDR3 is 14 amino acids. CDR3 sequence: CATSAAGGNYGYTF. CDR3 nucleotides: TGTGCCACCAGCGCGGCAGGGGGCAACTATGGCTACACCTTC.

The chain combines TRBV19 with TRBJ1-5; TRBD1 might be the D (5 bases). CDR3 size: 15 residues. In germline, CDR1 is LNHDA, CDR2 SQIVND (reference sequence). Trimming shortened V by 6 bases and J by 4 bases, and 16 bases separated the two germline ends. In DNA, the CDR3 is TGTGCCAGTAGAACCAGGGTTCCGGCGAATCAGCCCCAGCATTTT. It translates to CASRTRVPANQPQHF. The entire variable domain, with the rest obtained from reference TRBV19 and TRBJ1-5, is as follows: DGGITQSPKYLFRKEGQNVTLSCEQNLNHDAMYWYRQDPGQGLRLIYYSQIVNDFQKGDIAEGYSVSREKKESFPLTVTSAQKNPTAFYLCASRTRVPANQPQHFGDGTRLSIL.

V gene TRBV5-1 combines with J gene TRBJ2-6, with 9 positions matching TRBD1. Unmatched junction bases numbered 11, after V lost 3 bases and J lost 4 bases. This CDR3 has 18 amino acids. Germline V gives CDR1 SGHRS, CDR2 YFSETQ. The CDR3 sequence: CASSSGQGLTLGANVLTF. CDR3 coding DNA: TGCGCCAGCAGCTCGGGACAGGGTCTCACTCTGGGGGCCAACGTCCTGACTTTC.

This chain links TRBV6-9 with TRBJ1-2; possible D gene TRBD1, 5 bases. With 4 bases removed from V and 6 bases from J, the gap between germline ends came to 18 bases. The CDR3 is made up of 15 amino acids. Per germline, CDR1 MNHGY and CDR2 SVAAGI. The CDR3 is CASSWYQGALDGYTF. The CDR3 region has the DNA TGTGCCAGCAGTTGGTATCAGGGTGCTCTGGATGGCTACACCTTC.

The chain joins TRBV9 to TRBJ2-3, with D maybe TRBD1 (7 bases). The CDR3 covers 17 residues. The V gene lost 4 bases and the J gene lost 2 bases, with 20 bases spanning the gap. Germline V CDR1 and CDR2: SGDLS, YYNGEE. CDR3 region: CASSRETGQALTDTQYF. CDR3 sequence (DNA): TGTGCCAGCAGCCGGGAGACTGGACAGGCACTCACAGATACGCAGTATTTT.

The chain joins TRBV11-2 to TRBJ2-5; 8 bases match TRBD1. The J call is uncertain, as TRBJ2-7 better fits the DNA end. The CDR3 extends over 14 amino acids. Germline V gene data show CDR1 as SGHAT and CDR2 as FQNNGV. As DNA, the CDR3 is TGTGCCAGCAGCTTAACCGGGACAGGATACGAGCAGTACTTC. This gives the protein CASSLTGTGYEQYF.

The V gene is TRBV9, the J gene TRBJ2-2; possible D gene TRBD2, 6 bases. Germline V gives CDR1 SGDLS, CDR2 YYNGEE. The V end lost 4 bases, the J end lost 0 bases, and 10 bases lay between the germline ends. The CDR3 runs 15 residues. The CDR3 DNA follows: TGTGCCAGCAGCCCGGGGACTTCGAACACCGGGGAGCTGTTTTTT. It codes for CASSPGTSNTGELFF.

The genes are TRBV7-9 and TRBJ2-5; perhaps TRBD1 as D (5 bases). Germline values: CDR1 SEHNR, CDR2 FQNEAQ (reference sequence). V lost 5 bases and J 4 bases, leaving 17 bases between the germline ends. CDR3 length: 15 amino acids. This chain's CDR3 is CASSKRQGRAETQYF. DNA for the CDR3: TGTGCCAGCAGCAAGAGGCAGGGCAGGGCAGAGACCCAGTACTTC. Filled out from reference TRBV7-9 and TRBJ2-5, the complete variable domain reads DTGVSQNPRHKITKRGQNVTFRCDPISEHNRLYWYRQTLGQGPEFLTYFQNEAQLEKSRLLSDRFSAERPKGSFSTLEIQRTEQGDSAMYLCASSKRQGRAETQYFGPGTRLLVL.

The rearrangement links TRBV28 to TRBJ1-2; 9 bases are shared with TRBD1. Germline values: CDR1 MDHEN, CDR2 SYDVKM. This CDR3 has 14 amino acids. The V and J ends lost 6 bases and 3 bases, in that order; junction bases with no gene match: 5. For the CDR3, the DNA is TGTGCCAGCAGACCTGACAGGGGGTACTATGGCTACACCTTC. Its protein is CASRPDRGYYGYTF.

The rearrangement uses TRBV12-5 and TRBJ1-5, with D perhaps matching TRBD1 (6 bases). Per germline, CDR1 LGHNT and CDR2 FRNRAP. The CDR3 has 17 amino acids. V shed 0 bases and J shed 6 bases, with 18 bases lying between them. The chain's CDR3 is CASGLVLTNRVTQPQHF. CDR3 nucleotide sequence: TGTGCTAGTGGTTTGGTACTCACCAACAGGGTAACTCAGCCCCAGCATTTT.

The rearrangement uses TRBV4-1 and TRBJ2-5, with 9 nucleotides matching TRBD2. This CDR3 has 18 amino acids. CDR1 and CDR2 from the germline V gene are MGHRA and YSYEKL. The trim removed 0 bases at V and 2 bases at J, leaving 10 bases unmatched. CDR3 in amino acids: CASSQDGLAGTLQETQYF. The CDR3 DNA is TGCGCCAGCAGCCAAGATGGTCTAGCGGGAACACTACAAGAGACCCAGTACTTC.

The chain recombines TRBV9 with TRBJ2-1; D not certain. Germline CDR1 and CDR2: SGDLS and YYNGEE. The CDR3 is 16 residues long. The V end lost 0 bases, the J end lost 0 bases, and 10 bases lay between the germline ends. The CDR3 here is CASSVADAVSYNEQFF. In DNA, the CDR3 is TGTGCCAGCAGCGTAGCGGACGCGGTCTCCTACAATGAGCAGTTCTTC. Looking up the rest from reference TRBV9 and TRBJ2-1 gives the full variable domain: DSGVTQTPKHLITATGQRVTLRCSPRSGDLSVYWYQQSLDQGLQFLIQYYNGEERAKGNILERFSAQQFPDLHSELNLSSLELGDSALYFCASSVADAVSYNEQFFGPGTRLTVL.

This sequence joins TRBV5-4 and TRBJ2-7, with TRBD1 matching 8 bases. CDR3 length: 17 amino acids. Germline V gene data show CDR1 as SGHNT and CDR2 as YYREEE (reference sequence). V shed 0 bases and J 4 bases; nucleotides not matched to a gene: 12. The CDR3 region is CASSLDLPAGGVYEQYF. CDR3 nucleotide sequence: TGTGCCAGCAGCTTGGACCTCCCGGCAGGGGGCGTTTACGAGCAGTACTTC.

The gene calls are TRBV7-3 and TRBJ2-2; D is ambiguous. Trimming removed 5 bases from V and 2 bases from J, with 3 bases in between. The CDR3 contains 12 residues. Germline assignment: CDR1 SGHTA and CDR2 FQGTGA. The CDR3 protein is CASSGNTGELFF. In DNA form, the CDR3 reads TGTGCCAGCAGCGGAAACACCGGGGAGCTGTTTTTT.

This clone was detected only a few times. The J gene is TRBJ2-2, the V gene TRBV6-5; D remains ambiguous. The ends were cut back, 0 bases at V and 4 bases at J, with 3 bases in the middle. Germline CDR1 reads MNHEY; CDR2 reads SVGAGI. This CDR3 contains 13 residues. CDR3 sequence (DNA): TGTGCCAGCAGTTACTCCCCCACCGGGGAGCTGTTTTTT. This translates into CASSYSPTGELFF.

The chain links TRBV19 to TRBJ1-3, with 10 nucleotides matching TRBD1. The CDR3 totals 18 residues. The germline gives CDR1 LNHDA, CDR2 SQIVND (reference sequence). The junction had 15 bases not matched to a gene; V was cut back by 8 bases and J by 2 bases. The CDR3 protein is CASSFWTGGRGAGNTIYF. The CDR3 DNA reads TGTGCCAGTTCGTTTTGGACAGGGGGTCGGGGAGCTGGAAACACCATATATTTT. The full variable domain, rest sourced from reference TRBV19 and TRBJ1-3, is DGGITQSPKYLFRKEGQNVTLSCEQNLNHDAMYWYRQDPGQGLRLIYYSQIVNDFQKGDIAEGYSVSREKKESFPLTVTSAQKNPTAFYLCASSFWTGGRGAGNTIYFGEGSWLTVV.

The chain combines TRBV2 with TRBJ1-2; D is possibly TRBD1 (5 bases). Between the trimmed V and J ends, which lost 5 bases and 1 base, there was a span of 20 bases. The CDR3 covers 17 residues. Germline values: CDR1 SNHLY, CDR2 FYNNEI. The CDR3: CASSPNKLEGINYGYTF. The CDR3, as DNA: TGTGCCAGCAGTCCTAATAAGCTAGAGGGGATTAACTATGGCTACACCTTC.